The TCR beta chain under discussion was sequenced for a study of T cell responses to AZD1222 COVID-19 vaccine. For the study at large: Samples with a second dose at about 4 or about 12 weeks were pooled together. The study, taken as a whole, reports: Distributed over spike, vaccine-associated CD4 TCRs predominated at 160-218 and 743-854.

Germline V gene lookup returns CDR1 SGHNT and CDR2 YENEEA. V shed 2 bases and J shed 6 bases, with 10 bases lying between them. This CDR3 is 14 amino acids long. With regard to this clone: Antigen unknown.

Measured with immunoSEQ multiplex PCR; TCRdb has only the in-frame clones, and not every one. Altogether 110,000 to 150,000 clones are present, 70% to 90% being singletons, with the ten largest covering under 9.5%. This clonotype originated in an adult in good health. V is TRBV11-3 and J is TRBJ2-2, with D tentatively TRBD1 (5 bases). Sequenced here: peripheral blood, sampled on day 0 of AZD1222 vaccination. The CDR3 is CASSLHQGAGELFF. The CDR3 nucleotides read TGTGCCAGCAGCTTACACCAGGGCGCCGGGGAGCTGTTTTTT.